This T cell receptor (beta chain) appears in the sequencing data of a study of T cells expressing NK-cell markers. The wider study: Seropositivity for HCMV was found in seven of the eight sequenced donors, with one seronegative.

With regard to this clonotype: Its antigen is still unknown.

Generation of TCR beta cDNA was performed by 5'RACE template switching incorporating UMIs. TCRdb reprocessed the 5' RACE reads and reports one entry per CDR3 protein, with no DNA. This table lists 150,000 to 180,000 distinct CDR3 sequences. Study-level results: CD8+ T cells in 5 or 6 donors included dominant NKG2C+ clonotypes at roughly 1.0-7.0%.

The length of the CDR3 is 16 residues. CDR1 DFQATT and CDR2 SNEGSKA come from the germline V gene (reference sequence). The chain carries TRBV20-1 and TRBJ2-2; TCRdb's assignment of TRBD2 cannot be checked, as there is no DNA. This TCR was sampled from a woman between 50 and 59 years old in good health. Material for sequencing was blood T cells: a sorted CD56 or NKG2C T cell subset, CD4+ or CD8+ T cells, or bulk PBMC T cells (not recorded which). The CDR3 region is CSARGTSGRAAGELFF.